This T cell receptor (beta chain) came from a study of cytomegalovirus exposure and HLA in healthy donors. Primers for the PCR totalled 60 Vbeta and 13 Jbeta. This table comes from immunoSEQ multiplex PCR, and its TCRdb copy is limited to in-frame clones, with some not included. The sample records approximately 300,000 clones, 80% to 90% being singletons. Study-level results: Certain sequence variants were highly shared and formed a cluster, and this cluster was likely a sequencing artifact.

Points on this clone: No antigen is known for it.

Trimming pared 4 bases from V and 7 bases from J, leaving 11 bases between. The germline V gene has CDR1 SGHVS and CDR2 FQNEAQ. The CDR3 sequence is 14 residues long. The sample was PBMCs. This TCR was recovered from a woman in her 40s in good health and CMV-seropositive. The rearrangement uses TRBV7-8 and TRBJ1-6, with D tentatively TRBD1 (6 bases). CDR3 protein: CASSWDTANSPLHF. The CDR3 DNA is TGTGCCAGCAGCTGGGACACCGCAAATTCACCCCTCCACTTT.